The 16 T cell receptor beta chains below were found in one sample sequenced in a study of blood T cell repertoires in COVID-19. The table came from immunoSEQ multiplex PCR; TCRdb's copy has only in-frame clones and leaves some out. The sample consists of around 100,000 clones, roughly 85% of them appearing once. Sequencing was carried out using peripheral blood. These receptor sequences come from a man aged 50 or older with active COVID-19.

This chain links TRBV29-1 with TRBJ2-1; 12 nucleotides line up with TRBD1. V trimming: 3 bases; J trimming: 8 bases; junction bases outside the gene matches: 2. This CDR3 has 13 residues. Looked up from germline, CDR1 is SQVTM and CDR2 is ANQGSEA. CDR3: CSVEGQGAYEQFF. CDR3 nucleotides: TGCAGCGTTGAGGGACAGGGGGCATATGAGCAGTTCTTC.

The chain carries TRBV19 and TRBJ1-5, with D possibly matching TRBD1 (5 bases). The V and J ends lost 2 bases and 7 bases respectively, with 18 bases between them. There are 16 residues in the CDR3. CDR1 and CDR2 from the germline V gene are LNHDA and SQIVND (reference sequence). CDR3 coding DNA: TGTGCCAGTAGTATAACCCTTGACAGCCTAATACAGCCCCAGCATTTT. It encodes CASSITLDSLIQPQHF.

The J gene is TRBJ1-5, the V gene TRBV5-6, with no clear D. The CDR3 is 15 amino acids. V was cut by 1 base and J by 2 bases, with 10 bases left in between. The germline CDR1 and CDR2 sequences are SGHDT and YYEEEE. In DNA, the CDR3 is TGTGCCAGCAGCTTGAGGAGCGAGGGCAATCAGCCCCAGCATTTT. Its protein is CASSLRSEGNQPQHF.

The chain employs TRBV7-9 and TRBJ2-5; 11 bases map to TRBD1. This CDR3 comprises 15 residues. Germline V gene lookup returns CDR1 SEHNR and CDR2 FQNEAQ (reference sequence). V trimming: 5 bases; J trimming: 5 bases; junction bases outside the gene matches: 7. The CDR3 DNA sequence: TGTGCCAGCAGCACCCGGACAGGGGGCGCGGAGACCCAGTACTTC. This gives the protein CASSTRTGGAETQYF.

The sample holds one count of this clone. The chain combines TRBV30 with TRBJ2-3, with 9 bases fitting TRBD2. The length of the CDR3 is 13 residues. Germline CDR1 is GTSNPN and CDR2 is SVGIG (reference sequence). J gave up 4 bases and V 5 bases, and 4 bases lay outside the gene matches. CDR3: CAWGRGGSDTQYF. The CDR3 bases are TGTGCCTGGGGGCGGGGGGGTTCAGATACGCAGTATTTT.

This sequence joins TRBV6-2 or TRBV6-3 and TRBJ1-1; 9 bases agree with TRBD1. V shed 2 bases and J 11 bases; nucleotides not matched to a gene: 3. CDR3 size: 12 residues. The germline V gene encodes CDR1 MNHEY and CDR2 SVGEGT. The CDR3 region is CASSYGQGRAFF. CDR3 nucleotide sequence: TGTGCCAGCAGTTACGGACAGGGGCGGGCTTTCTTT.

This clone was observed a single time. This rearrangement joins TRBV11-2 to TRBJ2-2, with TRBD2 identical over 9 bases. The CDR3 extends over 15 amino acids. After removal of 4 bases from V and 6 bases from J, the junction contained 6 bases not matched to a gene. CDR1 and CDR2 (germline): SGHAT, FQNNGV. The CDR3 coding sequence is TGTGCCAGCAGCTCAATAGCGGGGGTGGCCGGGGAGCTGTTTTTT. It translates to CASSSIAGVAGELFF.

V gene TRBV9 combines with J gene TRBJ1-1, with 7 bases that match TRBD1. Germline V gives CDR1 SGDLS, CDR2 YYNGEE. The length of the CDR3 is 15 residues. Trimming removed 3 bases from V and 0 bases from J; junction bases left unmatched: 5. The DNA of the CDR3 is TGTGCCAGCAGCGCCCGGGACAGAATGAACACTGAAGCTTTCTTT. This sequence encodes CASSARDRMNTEAFF. Filled out from reference TRBV9 and TRBJ1-1, the complete variable domain reads DSGVTQTPKHLITATGQRVTLRCSPRSGDLSVYWYQQSLDQGLQFLIQYYNGEERAKGNILERFSAQQFPDLHSELNLSSLELGDSALYFCASSARDRMNTEAFFGQGTRLTVV.

The rearrangement links TRBV10-3 to TRBJ1-2, with 7 positions matching TRBD1. Germline V gives CDR1 ENHRY, CDR2 SYGVKD. V lost 5 bases, J lost 3 bases, and 6 bases stayed unmatched. This CDR3 contains 14 residues. CDR3 coding DNA: TGTGCCATCAGTAAACAGGGGCCCTACTATGGCTACACCTTC. This encodes CAISKQGPYYGYTF.

V usage is TRBV19 and J usage is TRBJ2-3; no clear D. Germline lookup yields CDR1 LNHDA and CDR2 SQIVND (reference sequence). This CDR3 is 11 amino acids long. The germline V and J ends were trimmed by 7 bases and 5 bases, with 7 bases remaining between them. The CDR3 reads CASKAQDTQYF. CDR3 bases: TGTGCCAGTAAAGCCCAAGATACGCAGTATTTT.

This sequence joins TRBV6-5 and TRBJ1-5; 8 bases are shared with TRBD1. V lost 6 bases and J lost 1; bases outside the gene matches: 5. The CDR3 is 15 amino acids. CDR1 is MNHEY, CDR2 SVGAGI, per germline. The CDR3 DNA reads as TGTGCCAGCAGCGTCCGGACAGGGAGCAATCAGCCCCAGCATTTT. Protein: CASSVRTGSNQPQHF.

This clone was seen a single time. The chain carries TRBV6-5 and TRBJ2-2, with 7 bases fitting TRBD1. The V segment lost 7 bases and the J segment 3 bases; nucleotides outside the gene matches: 5. This CDR3 region has 14 residues. In germline, CDR1 is MNHEY, CDR2 SVGAGI. CDR3 DNA sequence: TGTGCCAGCAACACAGGGGCCGACACCGGGGAGCTGTTTTTT. Protein product: CASNTGADTGELFF.

The chain employs TRBV4-1 and TRBJ2-2; 7 bases align to TRBD1. The germline V gene encodes CDR1 MGHRA and CDR2 YSYEKL. The CDR3 contains 15 residues. V lost 4 bases to trimming and J lost 1 base; unmatched junction nucleotides: 3. The CDR3 DNA reads as TGCGCCAGCAGCCCTTGGACAGGGAACACCGGGGAGCTGTTTTTT. It specifies CASSPWTGNTGELFF.

The chain combines TRBV10-3 with TRBJ2-1; 7 bases agree with TRBD2. V lost 8 bases, J lost 4 bases, and 8 bases stayed unmatched. This CDR3 is built from 14 residues. Germline values: CDR1 ENHRY, CDR2 SYGVKD. CDR3 amino acids: CAIRRASGYNEQFF. CDR3 nucleotide sequence: TGTGCCATCCGGCGGGCTAGCGGTTACAATGAGCAGTTCTTC.

The genes are TRBV3-1 (or the pseudogene TRBV3-2) and TRBJ2-5, with TRBD2 as a possible D gene (7 bases). Germline CDR1 reads LGHDT; CDR2 reads YNNKEL (reference sequence). This CDR3 spans 17 amino acids. V lost 1 base and J 4 bases, leaving 19 bases between the germline ends. The CDR3 coding sequence is TGTGCCAGCAGCCAAGTATCCGGAGGGGGGGGGTTAGAGACCCAGTACTTC. The encoded protein is CASSQVSGGGGLETQYF.

This clone turned up a few times. The J gene is TRBJ1-1, the V gene TRBV19; weak D call: TRBD1 (5 bases). The CDR3 spans 14 residues. The germline V gene encodes CDR1 LNHDA and CDR2 SQIVND (reference sequence). V was clipped by 6 bases and J by 0 bases, with 11 bases between them. This CDR3 reads CASRWGVLNTEAFF. The CDR3 nucleotides are TGTGCCAGTAGATGGGGGGTCCTGAACACTGAAGCTTTCTTT.